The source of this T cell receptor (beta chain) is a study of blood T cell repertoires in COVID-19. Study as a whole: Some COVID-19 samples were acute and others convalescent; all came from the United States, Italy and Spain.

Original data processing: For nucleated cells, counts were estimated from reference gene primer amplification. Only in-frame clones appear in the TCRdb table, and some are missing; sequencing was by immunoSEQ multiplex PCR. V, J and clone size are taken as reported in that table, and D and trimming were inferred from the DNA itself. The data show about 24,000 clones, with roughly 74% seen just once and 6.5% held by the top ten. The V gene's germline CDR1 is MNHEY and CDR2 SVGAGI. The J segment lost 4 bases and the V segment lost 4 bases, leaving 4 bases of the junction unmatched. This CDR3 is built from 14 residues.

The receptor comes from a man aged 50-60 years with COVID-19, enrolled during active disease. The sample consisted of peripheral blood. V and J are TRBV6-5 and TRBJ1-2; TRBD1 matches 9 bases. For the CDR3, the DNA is TGTGCCAGCAGTTCCGGACAGGGGATCTATGGCTACACCTTC. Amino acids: CASSSGQGIYGYTF.